Listed here are 28 T cell receptor beta chains from one sample, sequenced in a study of shared clonotypes between healthy human individuals. Assay: immunoSEQ multiplex PCR; the TCRdb copy retains only in-frame clones and omits some. The table includes about 2.4 million clones, roughly 93% detected once. Sequenced material: naive CD4+ T cells from PBMCs. Described subset: CD45RA+ positively selected. The receptors derive from a man between 18 and 35 years old in good health. Some clones in this sample may be carry-over from other donors' samples.

The chain joins TRBV10-3 to TRBJ2-1, with TRBD2 matching over 11 bases. CDR1 ENHRY and CDR2 SYGVKD come from the germline V gene. The ends lost 3 bases at V and 4 bases at J; junction bases unmatched: 8. The CDR3 covers 17 residues. CDR3 DNA sequence: TGTGCCATCAGTGATCCGACTAGCGGGAAGGGGTACAATGAGCAGTTCTTC. It is translated as CAISDPTSGKGYNEQFF.

This clone was recorded only once. The rearrangement uses TRBV4-2 and TRBJ2-3; D may be TRBD1 or TRBD2 (5 bases each). The ends were cut back, 1 base at V and 9 bases at J, with 14 bases in the middle. Germline V gene data show CDR1 as LGHNA and CDR2 as YNFKEQ. The CDR3 has 14 residues. The CDR3 protein is CASSQVGDQATQYF. CDR3 sequence (DNA): TGTGCCAGCAGCCAAGTGGGGGACCAAGCCACGCAGTATTTT.

The chain couples TRBV18 to TRBJ2-7; possibly TRBD1 or TRBD2 for D (5 bases each). The CDR3 has 15 amino acids. The ends were cut back, 2 bases at V and 0 bases at J, with 11 bases in the middle. Germline V gives CDR1 KGHSH, CDR2 LQKENI. The CDR3, as DNA: TGTGCCAGCTCACCAACCGGGACCATCTCCTACGAGCAGTACTTC. Residues: CASSPTGTISYEQYF.

A few counts support this clone. The genes are TRBV14 and TRBJ1-1, with 7 bases identical to TRBD1. Per the germline V gene, CDR1 is SGHDN and CDR2 is FVKESK. V lost 5 bases, J lost 4 bases, and 10 bases stayed unmatched. The CDR3 runs 15 residues. CDR3 bases: TGTGCCAGCAGCGACCTCAAACAGGGGAGCACTGAAGCTTTCTTT. Encoded protein: CASSDLKQGSTEAFF.

The rearrangement links TRBV27 to TRBJ2-3; weak D call: TRBD2 (6 bases). Germline values: CDR1 MNHEY, CDR2 SMNVEV (reference sequence). V lost 8 bases, J lost 0 bases, and 12 bases lay in between. CDR3 length: 14 amino acids. CDR3 in amino acids: CASDSGTSTDTQYF. The CDR3 DNA follows: TGTGCCAGCGATTCCGGGACTAGCACAGATACGCAGTATTTT.

The CDR3 DNA reads TGTGCCAGCAGCTTAACCGCACTGACCGGGGAGCTGTTTTTT. Translating it yields CASSLTALTGELFF. J is TRBJ2-2 and V is TRBV7-9; no clear D. Germline V gene data show CDR1 as SEHNR and CDR2 as FQNEAQ (reference sequence). The CDR3 sequence is 14 residues long. V was trimmed by 2 bases and J by 5 bases, leaving 9 bases between them. Looking up the rest from reference TRBV7-9 and TRBJ2-2 gives the full variable domain: DTGVSQNPRHKITKRGQNVTFRCDPISEHNRLYWYRQTLGQGPEFLTYFQNEAQLEKSRLLSDRFSAERPKGSFSTLEIQRTEQGDSAMYLCASSLTALTGELFFGEGSRLTVL.

For this clone: This could be a read error, since a much larger clone is one nucleotide away. The chain combines TRBV9 with TRBJ2-5, with D possibly being TRBD2 (5 bases). Germline lookup yields CDR1 SGDLS and CDR2 YYNGEE. The ends were cut back, 3 bases at V and 5 bases at J, with 5 bases in the middle. CDR3 length: 11 amino acids. CDR3 region: CASSGGETQYF. The CDR3 region has the DNA TGTGCCAGCAGCGGAGGGGAGACCCAGTACTTC.

The chain recombines TRBV30 with TRBJ2-1; the D gene is possibly TRBD1 (5 bases). CDR3 length: 15 residues. The germline V and J ends were trimmed by 0 bases and 4 bases, with 13 bases remaining between them. The germline V gene encodes CDR1 GTSNPN and CDR2 SVGIG (reference sequence). In nucleotides, the CDR3 is TGTGCCTGGAGTGTGGGAAAGGGGCTATACAATGAGCAGTTCTTC. It specifies CAWSVGKGLYNEQFF.

This clone was counted a few times. This chain connects TRBV5-1 to TRBJ1-2, with TRBD1 identical over 7 bases. The V segment lost 4 bases and the J segment 6 bases; nucleotides outside the gene matches: 12. The germline V gene encodes CDR1 SGHRS and CDR2 YFSETQ. CDR3 length equals 15 residues. CDR3 sequence reads: CASSALTGFDHGYTF. The CDR3 nucleotides read TGCGCCAGCAGCGCCTTGACAGGGTTCGATCATGGCTACACCTTC.

This sequence joins TRBV7-2 and TRBJ1-1, with D tentatively TRBD1 (5 bases). The ends were cut back, 1 base at V and 11 bases at J, with 14 bases in the middle. CDR3 length equals 13 residues. The germline gives CDR1 SGHTA, CDR2 FQGNSA. In nucleotides, the CDR3 is TGTGCCAGCAGCTTAGGGGGACCCCTTAGGGCTTTCTTT. Its protein is CASSLGGPLRAFF.

The rearrangement links TRBV27 to TRBJ2-7, with TRBD1 matching over 8 bases. CDR3 length equals 17 residues. The germline V gene encodes CDR1 MNHEY and CDR2 SMNVEV (reference sequence). The junction had 14 bases not matched to a gene; V was cut back by 6 bases and J by 1 base. CDR3 sequence reads: CASRYRGRGTGSYEQYF. CDR3 sequence (DNA): TGTGCCAGCAGGTATAGGGGTCGGGGGACAGGTTCCTACGAGCAGTACTTC.

The chain recombines TRBV7-9 with TRBJ2-7, with 9 bases matching TRBD1. With V trimmed by 5 bases and J by 3 bases, 11 bases remained unmatched. Looked up from germline, CDR1 is SEHNR and CDR2 is FQNEAQ (reference sequence). This CDR3 spans 16 amino acids. The CDR3 DNA reads TGTGCCAGCAGCCCTCCCCCGGGACAGGGTTTCTACGAGCAGTACTTC. Translation: CASSPPPGQGFYEQYF.

This chain links TRBV5-4 with TRBJ2-6, with TRBD1 identical over 10 bases. The CDR3 loop spans 18 amino acids. V trimming: 3 bases; J trimming: 2 bases; junction bases outside the gene matches: 8. Per the germline V gene, CDR1 is SGHNT and CDR2 is YYREEE (reference sequence). CDR3 nucleotides: TGTGCCAGCAGCTCACCGGGACAGGGGATCACTGGGGCCAACGTCCTGACTTTC. This gives the protein CASSSPGQGITGANVLTF.

The rearrangement uses TRBV5-6 and TRBJ2-7, with 9 nucleotides matching TRBD1. Germline lookup yields CDR1 SGHDT and CDR2 YYEEEE. The CDR3 totals 16 residues. The J segment lost 0 bases and the V segment lost 4 bases, leaving 8 bases of the junction unmatched. In nucleotides, the CDR3 is TGTGCCAGCAGCCTTGTTGGACAGGGGCACTCCTACGAGCAGTACTTC. This codes for CASSLVGQGHSYEQYF.

This chain links TRBV19 with TRBJ1-1; 12 bases align to TRBD1. The germline gives CDR1 LNHDA, CDR2 SQIVND (reference sequence). J lost 4 bases, V lost 4 bases, and 10 bases had no gene match. The CDR3 runs 17 residues. CDR3 amino acids: CASSNLPGQGASTEAFF. Written as DNA, the CDR3 is TGTGCCAGTAGTAACCTACCGGGACAGGGGGCTAGCACTGAAGCTTTCTTT.

The V gene is TRBV5-6, the J gene TRBJ1-2; maybe TRBD1 (6 bases). Trimming left V 1 base short and J 8 bases short, with 9 bases between. This CDR3 is built from 12 residues. Per germline, CDR1 SGHDT and CDR2 YYEEEE. The CDR3 DNA reads as TGTGCCAGCAGCTTGCAGGGGTTCGGCTACACCTTC. Translation gives CASSLQGFGYTF.

The chain uses TRBV18 and TRBJ2-7, with 7 bases that match TRBD2. V lost 3 bases to trimming and J lost 9 bases; unmatched junction nucleotides: 8. The V gene's germline CDR1 is KGHSH and CDR2 LQKENI. The CDR3 spans 13 residues. The CDR3 region has the DNA TGTGCCAGCTCACCCTCGGAACGGGGGGTGCAGTACTTC. It translates to CASSPSERGVQYF.

Turning to this clone: The identical CDR3 is also encoded by other nucleotide sequences in the sample. The CDR3 nucleotides are TGTGCCAGCAGCCTGACAGGGGATGAGCAGTACTTC. It translates to CASSLTGDEQYF. V usage is TRBV11-3 and J usage is TRBJ2-7, with 8 bases lining up with TRBD1. The CDR3 sequence is 12 residues long. J gave up 7 bases and V 5 bases, and 4 bases lay outside the gene matches. Germline V gene data show CDR1 as SGHNT and CDR2 as YENEEA.

This sequence joins TRBV29-1 and TRBJ2-7, with 9 bases that match TRBD1. The V gene end was trimmed by 7 bases and the J gene end by 2 bases; junction bases not matched to a gene: 6. Per germline, CDR1 SQVTM and CDR2 ANQGSEA. The CDR3 is made up of 13 amino acids. CDR3 DNA: TGCAGCGCTTGGACAGGGGACCCCTACGAGCAGTACTTC. Its protein is CSAWTGDPYEQYF.

This chain joins TRBV2 and TRBJ2-3, with D possibly matching TRBD2 (6 bases). With 6 bases removed from V and 4 bases from J, the gap between germline ends came to 17 bases. The germline CDR1 and CDR2 sequences are SNHLY and FYNNEI. The CDR3 is made up of 15 amino acids. The CDR3, as DNA: TGTGCCAGCAGCAGTGGGTACCCGGGGGCAGATACGCAGTATTTT. Its protein product is CASSSGYPGADTQYF. Filled out from reference TRBV2 and TRBJ2-3, the complete variable domain reads EPEVTQTPSHQVTQMGQEVILRCVPISNHLYFYWYRQILGQKVEFLVSFYNNEISEKSEIFDDQFSVERPDGSNFTLKIRSTKLEDSAMYFCASSSGYPGADTQYFGPGTRLTVL.

This clone was counted a few times. The rearrangement joins TRBV18 to TRBJ1-1, with a weak D call TRBD1 (5 bases). Trimming took off 6 bases at V and 8 bases at J, with 10 bases between the two ends. Germline CDR1 is KGHSH and CDR2 is LQKENI. This CDR3 spans 11 amino acids. CDR3 protein: CASSIGQEAFF. The CDR3 bases are TGTGCCAGCTCGATAGGACAAGAAGCTTTCTTT.

This chain uses TRBV5-5 with TRBJ1-2, with unresolved D. Germline values: CDR1 SGHKS, CDR2 YYEKEE (reference sequence). The CDR3 is made up of 15 amino acids. V lost 4 bases and J 1 base, leaving 14 bases between the germline ends. The CDR3 reads CASSPTGYGNYGYTF. CDR3 DNA sequence: TGTGCCAGCAGCCCGACGGGGTATGGTAACTATGGCTACACCTTC.

The chain uses TRBV6-1 and TRBJ2-1, with a possible D match to TRBD2 (6 bases). Germline V gene data show CDR1 as MNHNS and CDR2 as SASEGT. The CDR3 length is 16 residues. V lost 4 bases and J 0 bases, leaving 13 bases between the germline ends. The CDR3 spells CASSAAGSSSYNEQFF. The CDR3 DNA reads TGTGCCAGCAGTGCGGCCGGGAGTAGCTCCTACAATGAGCAGTTCTTC.

V usage is TRBV2 and J usage is TRBJ1-2, with TRBD1 identical over 9 bases. V was pared by 3 bases and J by 8 bases, with 28 bases of the junction left unmatched. The germline CDR1 and CDR2 sequences are SNHLY and FYNNEI. The CDR3 is made up of 21 amino acids. The CDR3 protein is CASSDWKLTGGVTSSKGGYTF. CDR3 in DNA: TGTGCCAGCAGTGATTGGAAACTTACAGGGGGCGTCACCTCCTCTAAGGGAGGCTACACCTTC.

The V gene is TRBV4-2, the J gene TRBJ2-7; weak D call: TRBD2 (6 bases). V was pared by 4 bases and J by 5 bases, with 15 bases between. Germline assignment: CDR1 LGHNA and CDR2 YNFKEQ. This CDR3 has 14 residues. The CDR3 nucleotides are TGTGCCAGCAGCCCGGGGGAGTTCAGGGACGAGCAGTACTTC. Protein product: CASSPGEFRDEQYF.

This chain uses TRBV19 with TRBJ2-7, with TRBD1 matching 12 bases. The J segment lost 7 bases and the V segment lost 4 bases, leaving 8 bases of the junction unmatched. The CDR3 length is 15 residues. Germline CDR1 LNHDA, CDR2 SQIVND (reference sequence). CDR3 DNA: TGTGCCAGTAGTAACCCGGGACAGGGGGCTCGAGAGCAGTACTTC. It encodes CASSNPGQGAREQYF.

This chain joins TRBV27 and TRBJ2-7; TRBD2 matches 10 bases. The CDR3 has 18 amino acids. V dropped 0 bases and J dropped 3; count of bases not matched to a gene: 11. In germline, CDR1 is MNHEY, CDR2 SMNVEV (reference sequence). This CDR3 is CASSLSSGWTSGYYEQYF. In DNA, the CDR3 is TGTGCCAGCAGTTTATCTTCGGGGTGGACTAGCGGATACTACGAGCAGTACTTC.

The J gene is TRBJ2-7, the V gene TRBV7-6; TRBD2 aligns across 10 bases. Germline V gene lookup returns CDR1 SGHVS and CDR2 FNYEAQ. Trimming took 1 base from V and 4 from J; bases not matched to a gene: 7. The CDR3 contains 16 residues. The CDR3 DNA is TGTGCCAGCAGCTTAGGTTCTAGCGGGAGTCGATACGAGCAGTACTTC. Its translation: CASSLGSSGSRYEQYF.